One and the same sample provided the 7 T cell receptor beta chains below, sequenced in a study of post-analysis software for immune sequencing data. Included in the TCR beta cDNA libraries were unique molecular identifiers. Via MiXCR, TCRdb re-called the PCR reads, giving one row per CDR3 protein. The table has about half a million distinct CDR3 sequences, 34% seen once. The antigens for these receptors are not known. Study-wide results and caveats: Patients carried roughly five TRBV segments more frequently than controls did, and TRBV5-6, TRBV5-1 and TRBV20-1 were among them.

Sample: blood. The source of these receptors is a girl under 18 with multiple sclerosis.

The V and J genes are TRBV5-6 and TRBJ2-5, with unresolved D. The CDR3 runs 13 residues. V lost 2 bases and J lost 6, with 11 bases in between. The germline CDR1 and CDR2 sequences are SGHDT and YYEEEE. The CDR3 DNA is TGTGCCAGCAGCTTAAGTGCTTTAAAGACCCAGTACTTC. Its protein is CASSLSALKTQYF.

A few counts support this clonotype. The chain uses TRBV29-1 and TRBJ2-1; TRBD2 agrees at 8 bases. Germline-derived CDR1 and CDR2 are SQVTM and ANQGSEA. Trimming removed 6 bases from V and 2 bases from J; junction bases left unmatched: 6. The CDR3 has 14 amino acids. The CDR3 region has the DNA TGCAGCGTCGTGATAGCGGGGCCCTACAATGAGCAGTTCTTC. Protein product: CSVVIAGPYNEQFF.

The chain carries TRBV5-1 and TRBJ2-4; D gene ambiguous. V shed 0 bases and J shed 10 bases, with 8 bases lying between them. Per germline, CDR1 SGHRS and CDR2 YFSETQ. This CDR3 region has 12 residues. CDR3 loop: CASSLDAVIQYF. The CDR3, as DNA: TGCGCCAGCAGCTTGGATGCGGTTATTCAGTACTTC.

This clonotype came up a few times. J is TRBJ1-2 and V is TRBV7-8; 7 nucleotides align to TRBD1. This CDR3 spans 14 amino acids. J gave up 3 bases and V 4 bases, and 5 bases lay outside the gene matches. Germline V CDR1 and CDR2: SGHVS, FQNEAQ. The CDR3 DNA is TGTGCCAGCAGCTCTCGACAGGGAGACTATGGCTACACCTTC. This sequence encodes CASSSRQGDYGYTF.

This clonotype has just a few counts. The chain is built from TRBV20-1 and TRBJ2-3; tentative D call: TRBD1 (5 bases). Trimming took 5 bases from V and 2 from J, leaving 14 bases between them. Germline CDR1 is DFQATT and CDR2 is SNEGSKA (reference sequence). The CDR3 length is 14 residues. The CDR3 DNA follows: TGCAGTGCTCCCCCCGGACAACTCACAGATACGCAGTATTTT. Translation gives CSAPPGQLTDTQYF.

This clonotype was seen a handful of times. The chain uses TRBV5-6 and TRBJ1-2; D unresolved. CDR1 is SGHDT, CDR2 YYEEEE, per germline. Trimming left V 4 bases short and J 5 bases short, with 12 bases between. CDR3 length: 13 residues. CDR3 sequence: CASSQKVPYGYTF. CDR3 nucleotides: TGTGCCAGCAGCCAGAAAGTCCCTTATGGCTACACCTTC. The complete variable domain, with remaining parts taken from reference TRBV5-6 and TRBJ1-2, reads DAGVTQSPTHLIKTRGQQVTLRCSPKSGHDTVSWYQQALGQGPQFIFQYYEEEERQRGNFPDRFSGHQFPNYSSELNVNALLLGDSALYLCASSQKVPYGYTFGSGTRLTVV.

The chain carries TRBV5-1 and TRBJ2-3, with D possibly TRBD1 on 5 matching bases. This CDR3 has 14 amino acids. The V gene's germline CDR1 is SGHRS and CDR2 YFSETQ. V was cut by 1 base and J by 4 bases, with 10 bases left in between. This CDR3 reads CASSLRGPADTQYF. CDR3 in DNA: TGCGCCAGCAGCTTGAGGGGCCCCGCAGATACGCAGTATTTT.